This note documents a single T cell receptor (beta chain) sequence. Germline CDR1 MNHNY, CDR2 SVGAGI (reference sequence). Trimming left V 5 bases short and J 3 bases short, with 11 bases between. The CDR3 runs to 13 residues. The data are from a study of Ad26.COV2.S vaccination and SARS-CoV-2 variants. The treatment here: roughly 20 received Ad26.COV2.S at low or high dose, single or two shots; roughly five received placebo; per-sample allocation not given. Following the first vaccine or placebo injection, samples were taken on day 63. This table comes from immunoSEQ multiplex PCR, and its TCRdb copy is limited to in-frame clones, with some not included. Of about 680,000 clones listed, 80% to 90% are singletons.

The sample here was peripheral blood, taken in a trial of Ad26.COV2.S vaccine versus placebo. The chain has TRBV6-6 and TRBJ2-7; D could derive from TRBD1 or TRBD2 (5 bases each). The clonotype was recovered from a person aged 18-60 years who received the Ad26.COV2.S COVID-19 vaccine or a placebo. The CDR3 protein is CASSDRGFYEQYF. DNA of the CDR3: TGTGCCAGCAGTGACCGGGGCTTCTACGAGCAGTACTTC.